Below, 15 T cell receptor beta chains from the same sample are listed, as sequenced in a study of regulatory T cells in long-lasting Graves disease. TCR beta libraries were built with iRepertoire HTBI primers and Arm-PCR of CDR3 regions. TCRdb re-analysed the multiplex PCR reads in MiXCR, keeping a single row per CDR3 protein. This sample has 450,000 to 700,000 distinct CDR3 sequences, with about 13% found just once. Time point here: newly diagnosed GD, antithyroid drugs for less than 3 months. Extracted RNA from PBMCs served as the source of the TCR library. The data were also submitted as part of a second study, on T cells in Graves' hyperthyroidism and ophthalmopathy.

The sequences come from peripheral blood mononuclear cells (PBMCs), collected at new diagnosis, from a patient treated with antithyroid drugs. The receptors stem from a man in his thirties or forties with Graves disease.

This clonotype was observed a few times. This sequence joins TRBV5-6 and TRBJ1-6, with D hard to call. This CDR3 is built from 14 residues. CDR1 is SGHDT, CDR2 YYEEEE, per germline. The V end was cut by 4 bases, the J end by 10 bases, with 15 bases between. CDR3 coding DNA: TGTGCCAGCAGCCCTCGGACGGGGAGATCACCCCTCCACTTT. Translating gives CASSPRTGRSPLHF.

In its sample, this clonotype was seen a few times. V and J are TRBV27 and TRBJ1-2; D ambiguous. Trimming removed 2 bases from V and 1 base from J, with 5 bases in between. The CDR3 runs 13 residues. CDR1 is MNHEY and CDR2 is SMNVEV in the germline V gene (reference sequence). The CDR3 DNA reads TGTGCCAGCAGTTTAACCCTTAACTATGGCTACACCTTC. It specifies CASSLTLNYGYTF.

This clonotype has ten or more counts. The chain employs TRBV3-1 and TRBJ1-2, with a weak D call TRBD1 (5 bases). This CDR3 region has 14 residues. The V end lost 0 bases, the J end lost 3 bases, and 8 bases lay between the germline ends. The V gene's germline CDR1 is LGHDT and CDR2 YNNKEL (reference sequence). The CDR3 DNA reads TGTGCCAGCAGCCAAGATCCCAGGGACTATGGCTACACCTTC. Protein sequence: CASSQDPRDYGYTF.

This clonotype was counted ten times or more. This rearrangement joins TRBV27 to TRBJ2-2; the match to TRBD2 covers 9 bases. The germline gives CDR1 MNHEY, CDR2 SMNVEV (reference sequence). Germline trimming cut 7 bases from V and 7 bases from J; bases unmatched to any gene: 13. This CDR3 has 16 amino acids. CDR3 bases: TGTGCCAGCAAGTGGAAGTTAGCGGGAGAATTCGGGGAGCTGTTTTTT. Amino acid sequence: CASKWKLAGEFGELFF.

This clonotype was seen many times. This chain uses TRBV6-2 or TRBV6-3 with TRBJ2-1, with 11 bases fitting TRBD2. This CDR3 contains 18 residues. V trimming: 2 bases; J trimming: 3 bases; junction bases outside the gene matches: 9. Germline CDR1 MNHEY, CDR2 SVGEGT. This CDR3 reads CASSYPEPSGRYYNEQFF. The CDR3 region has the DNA TGTGCCAGCAGTTACCCCGAGCCTAGCGGGAGGTACTACAATGAGCAGTTCTTC.

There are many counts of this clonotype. CDR3 in amino acids: CASSGWNTGELFF. The CDR3 DNA is TGTGCCAGCAGTGGGTGGAACACCGGGGAGCTGTTTTTT. The genes are TRBV25-1 and TRBJ2-2; D unresolved. V was pared by 4 bases and J by 1 base, with 4 bases between. Germline lookup yields CDR1 MGHDK and CDR2 SYGVNS. The CDR3 length is 13 residues.

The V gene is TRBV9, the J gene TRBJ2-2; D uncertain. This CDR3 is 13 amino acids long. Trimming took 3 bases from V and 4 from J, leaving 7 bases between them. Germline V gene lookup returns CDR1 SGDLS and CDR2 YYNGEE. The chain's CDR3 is CASSALVTGELFF. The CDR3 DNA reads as TGTGCCAGCAGCGCACTTGTCACCGGGGAGCTGTTTTTT. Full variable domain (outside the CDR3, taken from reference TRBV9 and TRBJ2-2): DSGVTQTPKHLITATGQRVTLRCSPRSGDLSVYWYQQSLDQGLQFLIQYYNGEERAKGNILERFSAQQFPDLHSELNLSSLELGDSALYFCASSALVTGELFFGEGSRLTVL.

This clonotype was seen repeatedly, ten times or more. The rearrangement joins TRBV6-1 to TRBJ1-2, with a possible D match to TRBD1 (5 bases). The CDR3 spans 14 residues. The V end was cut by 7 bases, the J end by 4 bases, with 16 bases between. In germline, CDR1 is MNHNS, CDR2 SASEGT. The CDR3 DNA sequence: TGTGCCAGCATACGGTCGGGGGGGTTCTATGGCTACACCTTC. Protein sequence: CASIRSGGFYGYTF.

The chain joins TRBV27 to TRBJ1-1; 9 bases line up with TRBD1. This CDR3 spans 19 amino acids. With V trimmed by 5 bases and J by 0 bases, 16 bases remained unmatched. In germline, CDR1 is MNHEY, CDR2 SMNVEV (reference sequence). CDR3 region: CASSLRGSGTGFMNTEAFF. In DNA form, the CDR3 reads TGTGCCAGCAGTCTGCGTGGGTCCGGGACAGGGTTTATGAACACTGAAGCTTTCTTT.

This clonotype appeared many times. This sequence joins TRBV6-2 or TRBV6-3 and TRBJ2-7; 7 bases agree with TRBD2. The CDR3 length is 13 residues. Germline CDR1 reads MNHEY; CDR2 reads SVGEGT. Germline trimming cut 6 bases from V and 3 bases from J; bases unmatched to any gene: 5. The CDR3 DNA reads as TGTGCCAGCAGACCGACTAGCAGCTACGAGCAGTACTTC. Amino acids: CASRPTSSYEQYF.

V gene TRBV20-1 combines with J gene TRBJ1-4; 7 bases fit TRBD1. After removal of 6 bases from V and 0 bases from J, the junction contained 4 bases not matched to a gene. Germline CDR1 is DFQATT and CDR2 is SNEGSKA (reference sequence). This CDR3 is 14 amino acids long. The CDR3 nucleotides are TGCAGTGCAAGGCAGGGGGCAACTAATGAAAAACTGTTTTTT. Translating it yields CSARQGATNEKLFF.

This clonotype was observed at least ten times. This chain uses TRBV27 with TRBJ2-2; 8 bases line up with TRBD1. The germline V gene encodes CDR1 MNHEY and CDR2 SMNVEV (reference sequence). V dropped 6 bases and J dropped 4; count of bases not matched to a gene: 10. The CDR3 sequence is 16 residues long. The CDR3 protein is CASSTLGTGRTGELFF. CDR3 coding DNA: TGTGCCAGCAGCACTCTCGGGACAGGTCGCACCGGGGAGCTGTTTTTT.

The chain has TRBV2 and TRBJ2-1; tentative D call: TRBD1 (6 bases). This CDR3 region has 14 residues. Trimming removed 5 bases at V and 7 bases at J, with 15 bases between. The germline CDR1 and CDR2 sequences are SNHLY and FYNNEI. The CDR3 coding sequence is TGTGCCAGCAGTTTCTGGGCTAGGGGGAATGAGCAGTTCTTC. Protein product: CASSFWARGNEQFF. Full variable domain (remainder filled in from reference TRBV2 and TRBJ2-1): EPEVTQTPSHQVTQMGQEVILRCVPISNHLYFYWYRQILGQKVEFLVSFYNNEISEKSEIFDDQFSVERPDGSNFTLKIRSTKLEDSAMYFCASSFWARGNEQFFGPGTRLTVL.

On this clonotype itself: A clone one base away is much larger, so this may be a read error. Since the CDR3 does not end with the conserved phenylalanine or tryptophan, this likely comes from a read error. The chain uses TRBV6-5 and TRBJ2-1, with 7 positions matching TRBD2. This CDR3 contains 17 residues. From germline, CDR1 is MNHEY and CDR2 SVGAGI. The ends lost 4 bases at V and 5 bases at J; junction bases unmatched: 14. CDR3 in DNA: TGTGCCAGCAGTTGGGGGATCGGGAGCGGGACTGACAATGAGCAGTTCCTC. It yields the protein CASSWGIGSGTDNEQFL.

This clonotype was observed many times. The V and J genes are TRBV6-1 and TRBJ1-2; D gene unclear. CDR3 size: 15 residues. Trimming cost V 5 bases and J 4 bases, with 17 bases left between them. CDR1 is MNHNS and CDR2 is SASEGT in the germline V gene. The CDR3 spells CASSPRREFSYGYTF. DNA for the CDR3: TGTGCCAGCAGTCCCCGACGGGAATTTTCCTATGGCTACACCTTC.